This note documents a single TCR beta chain sequence. The table came from immunoSEQ multiplex PCR; TCRdb's copy has only in-frame clones and leaves some out. The sample has about 150,000 clones; under 95% are singletons. The sample comes from a study of blood T cell repertoires in COVID-19. The sequence came from a man aged 45 to 65 with acute or convalescent COVID-19. Sample: peripheral blood.

The CDR3 DNA reads TGTGCCAGTAGTGTCGCAGGGAATGAGCAGTTCTTC. Its protein product is CASSVAGNEQFF. This chain joins TRBV19 and TRBJ2-1, with D perhaps matching TRBD1 (5 bases). The V end was cut by 5 bases, the J end by 7 bases, with 9 bases between. Germline V gives CDR1 LNHDA, CDR2 SQIVND (reference sequence). The CDR3 is 12 amino acids.